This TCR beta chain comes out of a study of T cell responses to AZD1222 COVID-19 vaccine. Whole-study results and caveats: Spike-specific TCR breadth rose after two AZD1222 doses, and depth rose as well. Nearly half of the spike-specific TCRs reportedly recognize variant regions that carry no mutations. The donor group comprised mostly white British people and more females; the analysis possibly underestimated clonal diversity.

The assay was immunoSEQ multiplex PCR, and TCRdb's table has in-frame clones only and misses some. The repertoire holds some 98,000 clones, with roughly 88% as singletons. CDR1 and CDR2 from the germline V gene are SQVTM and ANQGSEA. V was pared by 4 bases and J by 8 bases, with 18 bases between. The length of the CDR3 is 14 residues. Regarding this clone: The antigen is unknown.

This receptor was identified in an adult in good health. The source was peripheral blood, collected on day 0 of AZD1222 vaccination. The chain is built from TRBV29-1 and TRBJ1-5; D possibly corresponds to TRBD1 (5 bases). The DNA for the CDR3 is TGCAGCGTTGGAAACCAGGGAGGAGAGGAGCCCCAGCATTTT. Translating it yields CSVGNQGGEEPQHF.